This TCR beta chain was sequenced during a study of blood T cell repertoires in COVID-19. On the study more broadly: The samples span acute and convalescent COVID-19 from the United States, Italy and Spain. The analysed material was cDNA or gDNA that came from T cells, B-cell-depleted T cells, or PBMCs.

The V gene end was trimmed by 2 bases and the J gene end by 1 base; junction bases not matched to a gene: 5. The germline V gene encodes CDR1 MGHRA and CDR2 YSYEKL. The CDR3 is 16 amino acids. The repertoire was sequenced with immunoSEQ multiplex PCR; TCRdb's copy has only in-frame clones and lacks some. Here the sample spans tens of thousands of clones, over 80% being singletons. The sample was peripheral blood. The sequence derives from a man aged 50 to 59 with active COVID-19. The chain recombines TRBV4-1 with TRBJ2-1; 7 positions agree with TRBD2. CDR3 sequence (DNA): TGCGCCAGCAGCCAACTCGGGAGGTCGTCCTACAATGAGCAGTTCTTC. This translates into CASSQLGRSSYNEQFF.